Presented here are 16 T cell receptor beta chains from one specimen sequenced in a study of long-term antiretroviral therapy in people with HIV (dated by TCRdb to 2021 to 2024). The immunoSEQ hsTCRB v3.0 assay was used at survey level resolution for TRB variable region sequencing. TCRdb mirrors the immuneACCESS table, restricted to in-frame sequences. Some clones are absent from its copies; in checked studies, under half trace to an unresolved V gene, and the reason for the others is unknown. In this sample the table shows 30,000 to 35,000 clones, over 70% of which occur a single time. Around 8% of the sample is held by the ten biggest clonotypes. The sequenced sample was unsorted PBMCs, obtained 3.1 years after starting antiretroviral therapy. The receptors come from a woman aged 50 to 65 with HIV.

The chain links TRBV11-2 to TRBJ2-7, with TRBD2 matching 9 bases. Trimming at V came to 3 bases and at J to 2 bases, leaving 11 bases not matched to a gene. This CDR3 has 17 amino acids. The germline CDR1 and CDR2 sequences are SGHAT and FQNNGV. In DNA, the CDR3 is TGTGCCAGCAGCTTTCAACTGCTAGCGGGGTCGACCTACGAGCAGTACTTC. Translating gives CASSFQLLAGSTYEQYF.

The genes are TRBV7-2 and TRBJ2-7, with unresolved D. Per the germline V gene, CDR1 is SGHTA and CDR2 is FQGNSA. CDR3 size: 11 residues. V was shortened by 5 bases and J by 7 bases, with 9 bases between the two germline ends. CDR3 in DNA: TGTGCCAGCAGCCCCACCCTGGAGCAGTACTTC. Translating it yields CASSPTLEQYF.

CDR3 sequence: CASSPFSGTPAYEQYV. The CDR3 region has the DNA TGTGCCAGCTCACCATTCTCTGGGACACCCGCCTACGAGCAGTACGTC. V usage is TRBV18 and J usage is TRBJ2-7; perhaps TRBD1 as D (6 bases). V lost 2 bases, J lost 2 bases, and 16 bases lay in between. The germline gives CDR1 KGHSH, CDR2 LQKENI. CDR3 length: 16 residues.

V usage is TRBV5-1 and J usage is TRBJ2-3; 7 bases are a match to TRBD2. Germline CDR1 and CDR2: SGHRS and YFSETQ. The CDR3 sequence is 14 residues long. V lost 6 bases, J lost 5 bases, and 9 bases stayed unmatched. The CDR3 nucleotides are TGCGCCAGCAATCTTGAGGGGAGGGGAGATACGCAGTATTTT. It translates to CASNLEGRGDTQYF.

V is TRBV6-1 and J is TRBJ1-2, with D unclear. From germline, CDR1 is MNHNS and CDR2 SASEGT. V lost 11 bases, J lost 4 bases, and 11 bases lay in between. The CDR3 contains 11 residues. CDR3 protein: CAAEWGYGYTF. Here the CDR3 DNA reads TGTGCCGCCGAATGGGGCTATGGCTACACCTTC.

The CDR3 DNA is TGCGCCAGCAGCCAAGATGAAAGCTCTGGAAACACCATATATTTT. It encodes CASSQDESSGNTIYF. The rearrangement uses TRBV4-1 and TRBJ1-3; D unresolved. V was cut by 0 bases and J by 0 bases, with 6 bases left in between. Germline V gene sequence: CDR1 MGHRA, CDR2 YSYEKL. This CDR3 has 15 amino acids.

In its sample, this clone was seen a few times. The chain has TRBV2 and TRBJ1-2; D call uncertain. V gave up 2 bases and J gave up 0 bases, with 10 bases separating them. The CDR3 runs 15 residues. The germline V gene encodes CDR1 SNHLY and CDR2 FYNNEI. The CDR3 DNA reads TGTGCCAGCAGTGAATCCCCCGGGACTAACTATGGCTACACCTTC. It codes for CASSESPGTNYGYTF.

This clone appeared a single time. J is TRBJ2-6 and V is TRBV11-2; D might be TRBD1 or TRBD2, each matching 6 bases. V lost 1 base and J 4 bases, leaving 20 bases between the germline ends. The CDR3 extends over 19 amino acids. Germline V gives CDR1 SGHAT, CDR2 FQNNGV. CDR3 bases: TGTGCCAGCAGCTTAGTTGGGGGGCCGAAGGGGGGAGGGGCCAACGTCCTGACTTTC. Translation gives CASSLVGGPKGGGANVLTF.

The chain joins TRBV7-9 to TRBJ2-1; the D gene is possibly TRBD1 (6 bases). The V gene's germline CDR1 is SEHNR and CDR2 FQNEAQ (reference sequence). V lost 5 bases and J 5 bases, leaving 16 bases between the germline ends. CDR3 size: 15 residues. The CDR3 coding sequence is TGTGCCAGCAGCGACTCTCTTGGACAGAACAATGAGCAGTTCTTC. Amino acids: CASSDSLGQNNEQFF.

This clone has more than one count but fewer than ten. The chain couples TRBV25-1 to TRBJ2-7, with D possibly being TRBD1 (6 bases). The CDR3 length is 14 residues. From germline, CDR1 is MGHDK and CDR2 SYGVNS. Trimming pared 5 bases from V and 3 bases from J, leaving 14 bases between. The CDR3 DNA reads as TGTGCCAGCAGTCCCCGAGACAGGAGCTACGAGCAGTACTTC. This translates into CASSPRDRSYEQYF.

J is TRBJ2-1 and V is TRBV7-3, with 11 bases identical to TRBD2. The V gene end was trimmed by 2 bases and the J gene end by 6 bases; junction bases not matched to a gene: 3. The CDR3 extends over 15 amino acids. Germline lookup yields CDR1 SGHTA and CDR2 FQGTGA. CDR3: CASSLGGTSGNEQFF. For the CDR3, the DNA is TGTGCCAGCAGCTTAGGTGGGACTAGCGGCAATGAGCAGTTCTTC.

The CDR3, as DNA: TGTGCCAGTAGTCAGGGACGGACAATTATGAACACTGAAGCTTTCTTT. It codes for CASSQGRTIMNTEAFF. The chain employs TRBV19 and TRBJ1-1; D might be TRBD1 (5 bases). Trimming took off 5 bases at V and 0 bases at J, with 16 bases between the two ends. The CDR3 runs 16 residues. CDR1 is LNHDA and CDR2 is SQIVND in the germline V gene (reference sequence).

The CDR3, as DNA: TGTGCCAGCAGCTTGCCAAGTCGGGGAAACAATGAGCAGTTCTTC. Residues: CASSLPSRGNNEQFF. The chain recombines TRBV5-4 with TRBJ2-1; a weak D match, TRBD2 (5 bases). The V end lost 1 base, the J end lost 5 bases, and 13 bases lay between the germline ends. Germline loops: CDR1 SGHNT, CDR2 YYREEE (reference sequence). CDR3 length: 15 amino acids.

This chain uses TRBV29-1 with TRBJ2-5; no reliable D call. This CDR3 has 13 residues. Trimming took off 5 bases at V and 2 bases at J, with 12 bases between the two ends. From germline, CDR1 is SQVTM and CDR2 ANQGSEA. Written as DNA, the CDR3 is TGCAGCGTTCGGACCGTAATTCAAGAGACCCAGTACTTC. Protein product: CSVRTVIQETQYF.

V usage is TRBV28 and J usage is TRBJ2-5, with a tentative D call TRBD1 (6 bases). Germline lookup yields CDR1 MDHEN and CDR2 SYDVKM. V was trimmed by 5 bases and J by 5 bases, leaving 12 bases between them. The CDR3 extends over 13 amino acids. The CDR3 DNA is TGTGCCAGCAGTCGAACAGGGTACGAGACCCAGTACTTC. This codes for CASSRTGYETQYF. Together with reference TRBV28 and TRBJ2-5, the CDR3 gives the full variable domain: DVKVTQSSRYLVKRTGEKVFLECVQDMDHENMFWYRQDPGLGLRLIYFSYDVKMKEKGDIPEGYSVSREKKERFSLILESASTNQTSMYLCASSRTGYETQYFGPGTRLLVL.

The V gene is TRBV28, the J gene TRBJ1-5, with D perhaps matching TRBD1 (6 bases). The CDR3 loop spans 15 amino acids. Per germline, CDR1 MDHEN and CDR2 SYDVKM. The V end lost 10 bases, the J end lost 0 bases, and 16 bases lay between the germline ends. The CDR3 is CATKQGSYSNQPQHF. The CDR3, as DNA: TGTGCCACAAAACAGGGTTCCTATAGCAATCAGCCCCAGCATTTT.